One TCR beta chain is described in this entry. TCRdb keeps only in-frame clones here, not all; method: immunoSEQ multiplex PCR. This sample yields roughly 100,000 clones, of which roughly 93% are seen a single time; 0.9% to 0.95% belongs to the top ten. This sample was taken from a study of T cell changes during pregnancy in multiple sclerosis. The sequenced sample was peripheral blood, obtained after pregnancy. This sequence was found in a female donor with multiple sclerosis, enrolled in a pregnancy study.

The CDR3 nucleotides read TGTGCCAGCAGCAGAGAAGGGGGGACTAGCGGGAGTAAAAAGCAGTACTTC. As protein: CASSREGGTSGSKKQYF. The chain links TRBV21-1 to TRBJ2-7; TRBD2 reflects the table's D call only, with no check against the DNA. TRBV21-1 is given as a pseudogene. This CDR3 is built from 17 residues.